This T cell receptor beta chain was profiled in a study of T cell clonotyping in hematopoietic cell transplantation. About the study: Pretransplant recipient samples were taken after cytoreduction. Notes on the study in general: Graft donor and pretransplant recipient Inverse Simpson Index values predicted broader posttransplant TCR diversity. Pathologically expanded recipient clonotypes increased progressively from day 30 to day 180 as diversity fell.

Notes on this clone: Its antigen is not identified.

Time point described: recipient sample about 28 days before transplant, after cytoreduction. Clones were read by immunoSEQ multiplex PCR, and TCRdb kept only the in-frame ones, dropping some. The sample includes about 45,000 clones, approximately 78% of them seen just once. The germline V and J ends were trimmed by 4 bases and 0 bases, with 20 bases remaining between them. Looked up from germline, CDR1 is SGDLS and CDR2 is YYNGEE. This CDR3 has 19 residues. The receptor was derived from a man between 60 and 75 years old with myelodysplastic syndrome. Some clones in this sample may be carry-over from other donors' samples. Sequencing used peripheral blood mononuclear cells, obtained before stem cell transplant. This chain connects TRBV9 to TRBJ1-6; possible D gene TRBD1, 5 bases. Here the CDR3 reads CASSLSDGAGSSYNSPLHF. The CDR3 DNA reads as TGTGCCAGCAGCCTCTCAGACGGGGCAGGGAGCTCCTATAATTCACCCCTCCACTTT.